The 9 T cell receptor beta chains given below trace back to one sample, sequenced in a study of blood T cell repertoires in COVID-19 (dated by TCRdb to between 2020 and 2021). The library was made by the immunoSEQ multiplex PCR assay. The table was pulled from immuneACCESS by TCRdb, which kept in-frame rearrangements only. Such tables lose some clones; where checked, under half of the loss comes from unresolved V genes, and the rest has no known cause. The sample contains some 390,000 clones, around nine tenths of them found a single time. 1.5% to 1.7% of the sample is in the top ten clones. Sequences were obtained from peripheral blood. These receptors came from a woman aged 35 to 49 with COVID-19, enrolled during active disease.

The V gene is TRBV10-3, the J gene TRBJ1-5; TRBD1 matches at 10 bases. Germline V gives CDR1 ENHRY, CDR2 SYGVKD. The CDR3 contains 16 residues. J was trimmed by 2 bases and V by 6 bases; bases with no gene match: 7. CDR3 nucleotide sequence: TGTGCCATCAGCGCTGGACAGGGGGATCGCAATCAGCCCCAGCATTTT. This encodes CAISAGQGDRNQPQHF.

V usage is TRBV28 and J usage is TRBJ2-5, with 11 bases identical to TRBD2. With 7 bases clipped from V and 4 bases from J, the junction kept 11 bases outside the gene matches. The CDR3 is 16 amino acids. Germline CDR1 and CDR2: MDHEN and SYDVKM. The CDR3 protein is CASTETSGRLTETQYF. The CDR3 DNA reads TGTGCCAGCACCGAAACTAGCGGGAGATTAACAGAGACCCAGTACTTC.

CDR3 bases: TGTGCCAGCAGCTTAAAGGCGGGGGGGCCACAAGATACGCAGTATTTT. It is translated as CASSLKAGGPQDTQYF. This chain joins TRBV11-2 and TRBJ2-3, with 9 bases that match TRBD2. From germline, CDR1 is SGHAT and CDR2 FQNNGV. Trimming removed 2 bases from V and 5 bases from J; junction bases left unmatched: 8. The CDR3 runs 16 residues.

The chain joins TRBV28 to TRBJ1-3, with D hard to call. The CDR3 loop spans 15 amino acids. Germline assignment: CDR1 MDHEN and CDR2 SYDVKM. V was shortened by 4 bases and J by 0 bases, with 10 bases between the two germline ends. The CDR3 is CASSWEDYSGNTIYF. CDR3 nucleotides: TGTGCCAGCAGTTGGGAGGATTACTCTGGAAACACCATATATTTT. Full variable domain (rest looked up from reference TRBV28 and TRBJ1-3): DVKVTQSSRYLVKRTGEKVFLECVQDMDHENMFWYRQDPGLGLRLIYFSYDVKMKEKGDIPEGYSVSREKKERFSLILESASTNQTSMYLCASSWEDYSGNTIYFGEGSWLTVV.

The CDR3 DNA is TGCGCCAGCAGCCGTACAGGGTCCTACGAGCAGTACTTC. Encoded protein: CASSRTGSYEQYF. The chain is built from TRBV4-3 and TRBJ2-7; perhaps TRBD1 as D (6 bases). V shed 4 bases and J shed 1 base, with 8 bases lying between them. The germline CDR1 and CDR2 sequences are LGHNA and YSLEER. The CDR3 length is 13 residues.

The genes are TRBV6-2 or TRBV6-3 and TRBJ1-3, with D possibly being TRBD1 (5 bases). This CDR3 spans 13 amino acids. The V gene's germline CDR1 is MNHEY and CDR2 SVGEGT. V was cut by 4 bases and J by 7 bases, with 11 bases left in between. CDR3 sequence (DNA): TGTGCCAGCAGTTTCGACAGATGGAACACCATATATTTT. It specifies CASSFDRWNTIYF.

J is TRBJ2-7 and V is TRBV27, with 7 nucleotides matching TRBD1. The trim removed 3 bases at V and 1 base at J, leaving 3 bases unmatched. CDR1 MNHEY and CDR2 SMNVEV come from the germline V gene (reference sequence). The CDR3 totals 14 residues. The CDR3 DNA reads as TGTGCCAGCAGTTTCAGGGGGTATTCCTACGAGCAGTACTTC. Its translation: CASSFRGYSYEQYF.

The genes are TRBV4-1 and TRBJ1-2; TRBD1 is a possible D gene (5 bases). Germline V lookup: CDR1 MGHRA, CDR2 YSYEKL. Trimming removed 3 bases from V and 2 bases from J, with 13 bases in between. The CDR3 spans 15 residues. CDR3 DNA: TGCGCCAGCAGCCAGCCTTCCAGGGAAAACTATGGCTACACCTTC. Amino acid sequence: CASSQPSRENYGYTF.

The gene calls are TRBV29-1 and TRBJ1-1, with a weak D call TRBD1 (6 bases). V dropped 0 bases and J dropped 1 base, with 6 bases sitting between them. The germline V gene encodes CDR1 SQVTM and CDR2 ANQGSEA. This CDR3 comprises 13 residues. CDR3 amino acids: CSVEEDRNTEAFF. The CDR3 coding sequence is TGCAGCGTTGAAGAGGACAGGAACACTGAAGCTTTCTTT.